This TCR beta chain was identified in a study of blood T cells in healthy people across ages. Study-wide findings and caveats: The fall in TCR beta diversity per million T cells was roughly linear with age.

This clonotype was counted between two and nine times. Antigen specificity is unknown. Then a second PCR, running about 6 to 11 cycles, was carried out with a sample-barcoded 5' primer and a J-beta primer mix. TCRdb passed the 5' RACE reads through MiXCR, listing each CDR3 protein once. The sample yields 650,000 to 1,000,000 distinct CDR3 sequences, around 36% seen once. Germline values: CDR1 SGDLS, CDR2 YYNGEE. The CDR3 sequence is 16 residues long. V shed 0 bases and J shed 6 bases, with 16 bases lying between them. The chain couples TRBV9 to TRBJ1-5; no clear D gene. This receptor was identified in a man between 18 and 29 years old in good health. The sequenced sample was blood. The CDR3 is CASSVGPGIVGQPQHF. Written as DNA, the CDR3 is TGTGCCAGCAGCGTAGGGCCCGGAATCGTCGGTCAGCCCCAGCATTTT.